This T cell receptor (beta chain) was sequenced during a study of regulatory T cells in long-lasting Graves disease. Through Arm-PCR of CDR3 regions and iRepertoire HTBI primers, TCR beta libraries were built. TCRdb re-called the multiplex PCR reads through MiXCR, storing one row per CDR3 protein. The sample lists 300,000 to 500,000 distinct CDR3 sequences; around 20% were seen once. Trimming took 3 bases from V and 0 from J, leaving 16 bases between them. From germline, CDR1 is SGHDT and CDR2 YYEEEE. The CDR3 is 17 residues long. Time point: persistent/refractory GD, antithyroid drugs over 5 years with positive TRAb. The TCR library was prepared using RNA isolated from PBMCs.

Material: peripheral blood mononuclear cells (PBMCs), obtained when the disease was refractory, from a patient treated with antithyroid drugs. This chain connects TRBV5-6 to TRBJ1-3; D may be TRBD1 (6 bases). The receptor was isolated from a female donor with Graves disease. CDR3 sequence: CASSWGGGTPSGNTIYF. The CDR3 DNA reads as TGTGCCAGCAGCTGGGGTGGGGGGACACCCTCTGGAAACACCATATATTTT.